One and the same sample provided the 28 T cell receptor beta chains below, sequenced in a study of tumor-infiltrating lymphocytes in localized non-small cell lung cancer. TCRdb keeps only in-frame clones here, not all; method: immunoSEQ multiplex PCR. The sample carries 15,000 to 20,000 clones, roughly 76% recorded once. Sequencing used lung tumor tissue. The receptor set was obtained from a human donor with non-small cell lung cancer.

Worth noting for this clone: The junction shows a germline mismatch at one end, possibly a read error. The chain uses TRBV19 and TRBJ2-7; 8 bases agree with TRBD2. The V gene's germline CDR1 is LNHDA and CDR2 SQIVND (reference sequence). This CDR3 contains 16 residues. The CDR3, as DNA: TGTGCCAGTAGTCCACCAGCGGGAGCCGGATTATACGAGCAGTATTTC. It yields the protein CASSPPAGAGLYEQYF.

This chain uses TRBV5-4 with TRBJ2-5; no definite D call. V lost 0 bases and J lost 5, with 11 bases in between. Germline-derived CDR1 and CDR2 are SGHNT and YYREEE (reference sequence). CDR3 length: 14 residues. The CDR3 loop reads CASSLGSARETQYF. The DNA for the CDR3 is TGTGCCAGCAGCTTGGGTTCGGCCCGGGAGACCCAGTACTTC.

The J gene is TRBJ2-5, the V gene TRBV15; D may match TRBD1 or TRBD2 (5 bases each). Between the trimmed V and J ends, which lost 0 bases and 11 bases, there was a span of 13 bases. CDR3 length equals 13 residues. CDR1 LNHNV and CDR2 YYDKDF come from the germline V gene (reference sequence). CDR3 nucleotide sequence: TGTGCCACCAGCAGAGAGGGGGTGGAAGAGCAGTACTTC. Its protein product is CATSREGVEEQYF.

In this sample, this clone turned up a few times. This chain joins TRBV19 and TRBJ1-1, with 7 nucleotides matching TRBD1. The CDR3 length is 13 residues. Unmatched junction bases numbered 2, after V lost 6 bases and J lost 1 base. Per germline, CDR1 LNHDA and CDR2 SQIVND (reference sequence). In DNA, the CDR3 is TGTGCCAGTAGGAACAGGGGGAACACTGAAGCTTTCTTT. The encoded protein is CASRNRGNTEAFF.

With respect to this clone: Other DNA sequences of this sample code for an identical CDR3. The chain links TRBV4-1 to TRBJ2-7, with D tentatively TRBD2 (7 bases). CDR3 length: 15 residues. Germline CDR1 MGHRA, CDR2 YSYEKL. Trimming took off 3 bases at V and 0 bases at J, with 12 bases between the two ends. The CDR3 region is CASSQGGAASYEQYF. The DNA for the CDR3 is TGCGCCAGCAGCCAGGGGGGGGCGGCCTCCTACGAGCAGTACTTC.

This chain connects TRBV27 to TRBJ2-1; D gene uncertain. The CDR3 has 14 residues. With 2 bases removed from V and 3 bases from J, the gap between germline ends came to 8 bases. Per germline, CDR1 MNHEY and CDR2 SMNVEV (reference sequence). The CDR3 coding sequence is TGTGCCAGCAGTTTACGGCAGAACTACAATGAGCAGTTCTTC. This gives the protein CASSLRQNYNEQFF.

J is TRBJ2-7 and V is TRBV7-8; possible D gene TRBD2, 6 bases. Per germline, CDR1 SGHVS and CDR2 FQNEAQ. This CDR3 has 14 residues. V was clipped by 5 bases and J by 3 bases, with 14 bases between them. In DNA form, the CDR3 reads TGTGCCAGCAGCGCGAAGGACTACTTCTACGAGCAGTACTTC. Residues: CASSAKDYFYEQYF.

The J gene is TRBJ1-1, the V gene TRBV5-1; tentative D call: TRBD1 (5 bases). The germline V gene has CDR1 SGHRS and CDR2 YFSETQ. V was shortened by 4 bases and J by 5 bases, with 15 bases between the two germline ends. The length of the CDR3 is 14 residues. The CDR3 DNA reads as TGCGCCAGCAGCCCAGGAGGGACGAAGACTGAAGCTTTCTTT. Translated: CASSPGGTKTEAFF.

The table lists this clone with a count of one. The V call is TRBV7-9, the J call TRBJ2-3, with D possibly being TRBD1 (5 bases). V was shortened by 4 bases and J by 1 base, with 9 bases between the two germline ends. The CDR3 consists of 14 residues. Per the germline V gene, CDR1 is SEHNR and CDR2 is FQNEAQ (reference sequence). As DNA, the CDR3 is TGTGCCAGCAGCTGGGAAGGGGGCACAGATACGCAGTATTTT. It translates to CASSWEGGTDTQYF.

The count of this clone is one. This chain links TRBV28 with TRBJ2-3, with 12 bases fitting TRBD2. The CDR3 length is 20 residues. CDR1 MDHEN and CDR2 SYDVKM come from the germline V gene. Germline trimming cut 6 bases from V and 0 bases from J; bases unmatched to any gene: 16. The CDR3 DNA reads TGTGCCAGCAGCCTTACTAGCGGGAGGCGATCTTTATCTAGCACAGATACGCAGTATTTT. Translating gives CASSLTSGRRSLSSTDTQYF.

The chain links TRBV7-6 to TRBJ2-7, with D possibly TRBD2 on 7 matching bases. This CDR3 is built from 16 residues. The germline V gene encodes CDR1 SGHVS and CDR2 FNYEAQ. V shed 6 bases and J shed 4 bases, with 22 bases lying between them. The CDR3 sequence: CASRDIPAGARYEQYF. The CDR3 DNA sequence: TGTGCCAGCAGAGACATCCCGGCGGGGGCGAGATACGAGCAGTACTTC.

The chain combines TRBV18 with TRBJ2-2; possibly TRBD2 for D (5 bases). Germline V gives CDR1 KGHSH, CDR2 LQKENI. The CDR3 has 15 amino acids. The V gene lost 3 bases and the J gene lost 5 bases, with 13 bases spanning the gap. The CDR3 DNA sequence: TGTGCCAGCTCACCCGCAACTAGGAATACCGGGGAGCTGTTTTTT. Its protein product is CASSPATRNTGELFF.

The chain carries TRBV23-1 and TRBJ1-5; no firm D call. TRBV23-1 counts as an open reading frame of uncertain function. V lost 0 bases to trimming and J lost 0 bases, with 18 bases between them. The CDR3 is made up of 19 amino acids. CDR3 region: CASSQSARPKPDSNQPQHF. The CDR3 DNA sequence: TGCGCCAGCAGTCAATCGGCCAGGCCAAAACCCGATAGCAATCAGCCCCAGCATTTT.

This chain joins TRBV7-6 and TRBJ2-2; 13 nucleotides match TRBD2. The CDR3 runs 17 residues. Germline loops: CDR1 SGHVS, CDR2 FNYEAQ. J was trimmed by 5 bases and V by 5 bases; bases with no gene match: 8. CDR3 region: CASSITSGGAMTGELFF. For the CDR3, the DNA is TGTGCCAGCAGCATCACTAGCGGGGGGGCTATGACCGGGGAGCTGTTTTTT.

This clone was detected once. The chain couples TRBV28 to TRBJ1-2, with D tentatively TRBD1 (5 bases). The CDR3 sequence is 15 residues long. V shed 6 bases and J shed 7 bases, with 21 bases lying between them. Germline V gene sequence: CDR1 MDHEN, CDR2 SYDVKM. CDR3: CASRGTGTRVLGYTF. The CDR3 nucleotides read TGTGCCAGCAGGGGTACCGGGACCAGGGTACTTGGCTACACCTTC.

The chain carries TRBV4-2 and TRBJ2-1; the match to TRBD2 covers 11 bases. Germline CDR1 LGHNA, CDR2 YNFKEQ. Losses at the gene ends were 4 bases for V and 5 bases for J; bases not matched to a gene: 7. This CDR3 has 16 amino acids. The CDR3 DNA is TGTGCCAGCAGCCCAGACCTAGCGGGAGGAGACAATGAGCAGTTCTTC. Translation gives CASSPDLAGGDNEQFF.

V usage is TRBV4-2 and J usage is TRBJ2-3; 7 bases fit TRBD2. After removal of 0 bases from V and 4 bases from J, the junction contained 7 bases not matched to a gene. The V gene's germline CDR1 is LGHNA and CDR2 YNFKEQ. This CDR3 has 16 amino acids. For the CDR3, the DNA is TGTGCCAGCAGCCAAGATAAGGCGGGAGAAGCAGATACGCAGTATTTT. This gives the protein CASSQDKAGEADTQYF.

J is TRBJ1-2 and V is TRBV5-1; D gene uncertain. Germline values: CDR1 SGHRS, CDR2 YFSETQ. Trimming shortened V by 4 bases and J by 3 bases, and 7 bases separated the two germline ends. This CDR3 has 12 residues. The CDR3 spells CASSDNYYGYTF. CDR3 coding DNA: TGCGCCAGCAGCGACAACTACTATGGCTACACCTTC.

This rearrangement joins TRBV7-2 to TRBJ2-3, with 14 bases aligning to TRBD2. CDR3 length: 16 residues. V shed 5 bases, J shed 5 bases, and the junction held 6 bases outside the gene matches. Germline values: CDR1 SGHTA, CDR2 FQGNSA. CDR3 nucleotide sequence: TGTGCCAGCAGCCCAGGACTAGCGGGGGGCTTAGATACGCAGTATTTT. Translated: CASSPGLAGGLDTQYF.

V and J are TRBV5-1 and TRBJ2-3, with 14 bases matching TRBD2. The V gene's germline CDR1 is SGHRS and CDR2 YFSETQ. This CDR3 comprises 18 residues. V was pared by 3 bases and J by 2 bases, with 8 bases of the junction left unmatched. DNA of the CDR3: TGCGCCAGCAGCTCTATAGGGACTAGCGGGAGACCCACAGATACGCAGTATTTT. It codes for CASSSIGTSGRPTDTQYF. Drawing the rest from reference TRBV5-1 and TRBJ2-3, the complete variable domain is KAGVTQTPRYLIKTRGQQVTLSCSPISGHRSVSWYQQTPGQGLQFLFEYFSETQRNKGNFPGRFSGRQFSNSRSEMNVSTLELGDSALYLCASSSIGTSGRPTDTQYFGPGTRLTVL.

The rearrangement links TRBV25-1 to TRBJ1-6; D unresolved. The CDR3 contains 16 residues. CDR1 is MGHDK and CDR2 is SYGVNS in the germline V gene. Trimming stripped 2 bases from V and 0 bases from J, with 8 bases between. Here the CDR3 reads CASSERTSSYNSPLHF. The CDR3 DNA reads as TGTGCCAGCAGTGAACGGACGAGCTCCTATAATTCACCCCTCCACTTT.

This chain uses TRBV28 with TRBJ2-1, with TRBD2 matching over 12 bases. With 8 bases clipped from V and 5 bases from J, the junction kept 10 bases outside the gene matches. This CDR3 spans 16 amino acids. CDR1 MDHEN and CDR2 SYDVKM come from the germline V gene. The CDR3 is CASGRTSGVLNNEQFF. The CDR3 region has the DNA TGTGCCAGCGGTAGGACTAGCGGGGTACTTAACAATGAGCAGTTCTTC.

The chain uses TRBV10-3 and TRBJ1-6, with D unclear. CDR1 and CDR2 (germline): ENHRY, SYGVKD. The CDR3 contains 13 residues. With 8 bases removed from V and 7 bases from J, the gap between germline ends came to 12 bases. CDR3 DNA sequence: TGTGCCATCCGGGAGGATTTGAATTCACCCCTCCACTTT. Encoded protein: CAIREDLNSPLHF.

V gene TRBV7-9 combines with J gene TRBJ1-5, with D possibly matching TRBD1 (5 bases). The CDR3 spans 12 residues. Germline values: CDR1 SEHNR, CDR2 FQNEAQ (reference sequence). V was clipped by 6 bases and J by 7 bases, with 10 bases between them. The CDR3 sequence: CASSLQGQPQHF. The CDR3 nucleotides read TGTGCCAGCAGTCTCCAGGGACAGCCCCAGCATTTT.

This clone was found once. This sequence joins TRBV5-1 and TRBJ2-7; 7 bases map to TRBD1. Germline V CDR1 and CDR2: SGHRS, YFSETQ. The junction had 4 bases not matched to a gene; V was cut back by 3 bases and J by 4 bases. The CDR3 length is 13 residues. CDR3 amino acids: CASSWDSFYEQYF. The CDR3 bases are TGCGCCAGCAGCTGGGACAGTTTTTACGAGCAGTACTTC.

CDR3 DNA sequence: TGTGCCAGCAGTGATCCTGGAAATAATCAGCCCCAGCATTTT. Its protein product is CASSDPGNNQPQHF. The rearrangement joins TRBV6-1 to TRBJ1-5; D not certain. Per the germline V gene, CDR1 is MNHNS and CDR2 is SASEGT. The CDR3 is 14 residues long. Trimming took off 3 bases at V and 4 bases at J, with 10 bases between the two ends.

J is TRBJ2-7 and V is TRBV10-3, with TRBD1 matching over 9 bases. This CDR3 is built from 14 residues. J was trimmed by 5 bases and V by 10 bases; bases with no gene match: 12. Germline V gene data show CDR1 as ENHRY and CDR2 as SYGVKD. The CDR3, as DNA: TGTGCCACCGAATCCGGGACAGGGTTCCACGAGCAGTACTTC. Translated, it gives CATESGTGFHEQYF.

J is TRBJ2-1 and V is TRBV6-4; perhaps TRBD2 as D (7 bases). Germline loops: CDR1 MRHNA, CDR2 SNTAGT. The CDR3 is made up of 15 amino acids. The germline V and J ends were trimmed by 4 bases and 5 bases, with 15 bases remaining between them. CDR3 amino acids: CASSATGLDNNEQFF. The CDR3 DNA follows: TGTGCCAGCAGTGCGACAGGACTAGACAACAATGAGCAGTTCTTC.